These 26 T cell receptor beta chains share one sample of origin, sequenced in a study of blood T cell repertoires in COVID-19. Repertoires were generated with immunoSEQ multiplex PCR, while TCRdb's copy carries only in-frame clones and drops some. The sample has under 200,000 clones, 75% to 90% seen once; the top ten hold 10% to 15%. Sequenced material: PBMCs or T cells enriched from blood (not recorded which). The source of these receptors is a woman aged 60-75 years who had recovered from COVID-19.

V gene TRBV12-3 or TRBV12-4 combines with J gene TRBJ1-6; a weak D match, TRBD1 (5 bases). The CDR3 has 13 amino acids. V was pared by 11 bases and J by 6 bases, with 14 bases between. CDR3 amino acids: CASGGFANSPLHF. Written as DNA, the CDR3 is TGTGCCTCTGGGGGGTTTGCTAATTCACCCCTCCACTTT.

The V call is TRBV4-1, the J call TRBJ1-3; 10 nucleotides line up with TRBD1. V gave up 5 bases and J gave up 4 bases; unmatched junction bases: 5. This CDR3 has 15 residues. Germline CDR1 and CDR2: MGHRA and YSYEKL. CDR3 in amino acids: CASSKVGQGGNTIYF. DNA for the CDR3: TGCGCCAGCAGCAAGGTGGGACAGGGGGGAAACACCATATATTTT.

This chain links TRBV4-1 with TRBJ2-1; a weak D match, TRBD1 (5 bases). V was clipped by 2 bases and J by 9 bases, with 11 bases between them. The CDR3 sequence is 13 residues long. Germline V CDR1 and CDR2: MGHRA, YSYEKL. CDR3 region: CASSQQGWGEQFF. CDR3 DNA sequence: TGCGCCAGCAGCCAACAGGGTTGGGGTGAGCAGTTCTTC.

The J gene is TRBJ2-2, the V gene TRBV19, with 8 positions matching TRBD2. V dropped 7 bases and J dropped 2; count of bases not matched to a gene: 6. The CDR3 has 15 residues. Per germline, CDR1 LNHDA and CDR2 SQIVND (reference sequence). The CDR3 is CASTGGGTNTGELFF. DNA for the CDR3: TGTGCCAGTACCGGGGGGGGGACCAACACCGGGGAGCTGTTTTTT.

This rearrangement joins TRBV2 to TRBJ1-1; perhaps TRBD1 as D (5 bases). This CDR3 has 14 amino acids. The V end was cut by 6 bases, the J end by 7 bases, with 18 bases between. Germline CDR1 and CDR2: SNHLY and FYNNEI. The CDR3 sequence: CASSQARDSLEAFF. In DNA form, the CDR3 reads TGTGCCAGCAGCCAGGCGAGGGACTCACTTGAAGCTTTCTTT.

This chain uses TRBV28 with TRBJ1-6, with D possibly TRBD1 on 6 matching bases. Trimming cost V 5 bases and J 0 bases, with 14 bases left between them. The CDR3 runs to 17 residues. Germline V gives CDR1 MDHEN, CDR2 SYDVKM. CDR3 bases: TGTGCCAGCAGTCCCCGGACAGATCCCTCCTATAATTCACCCCTCCACTTT. Translated: CASSPRTDPSYNSPLHF.

The chain employs TRBV10-3 and TRBJ2-7; no firm D call. Trimming took off 0 bases at V and 3 bases at J, with 12 bases between the two ends. Germline V gene sequence: CDR1 ENHRY, CDR2 SYGVKD. The CDR3 loop spans 15 amino acids. CDR3 DNA sequence: TGTGCCATCAGTGAGTCGCCTGCAACGGGCTACGAGCAGTACTTC. Its translation: CAISESPATGYEQYF.

This rearrangement joins TRBV7-2 to TRBJ2-5; 8 nucleotides align to TRBD1. V trimming: 7 bases; J trimming: 0 bases; junction bases outside the gene matches: 19. The CDR3 covers 19 residues. Germline assignment: CDR1 SGHTA and CDR2 FQGNSA. The CDR3 is CASTGAVRGQSLYQETQYF. CDR3 DNA: TGTGCCAGCACCGGGGCGGTCAGGGGGCAATCCCTGTACCAAGAGACCCAGTACTTC.

The rearrangement uses TRBV6-1 and TRBJ2-2, with 10 nucleotides matching TRBD2. V trimming: 3 bases; J trimming: 7 bases; junction bases outside the gene matches: 2. Germline V gene data show CDR1 as MNHNS and CDR2 as SASEGT. This CDR3 comprises 14 residues. In DNA form, the CDR3 reads TGTGCCAGCAGTGAGGTAGCGGGAGGCGGGGAGCTGTTTTTT. Its protein product is CASSEVAGGGELFF.

V is TRBV5-8 and J is TRBJ1-4; D is undetermined. The CDR3 runs to 15 residues. Per germline, CDR1 SGHTS and CDR2 YDEGEE. Trimming took off 3 bases at V and 2 bases at J, with 11 bases between the two ends. The CDR3, as DNA: TGTGCCAGCAGCTGGGGAGGGTTGACTAATGAAAAACTGTTTTTT. Translated: CASSWGGLTNEKLFF.

The V call is TRBV3-1 (or the pseudogene TRBV3-2), the J call TRBJ1-5; 7 nucleotides match TRBD1. The CDR3 sequence is 15 residues long. J lost 2 bases, V lost 3 bases, and 4 bases had no gene match. Germline CDR1 LGHDT, CDR2 YNNKEL (reference sequence). The CDR3 protein is CASSHWDRRNQPQHF. The CDR3 region has the DNA TGTGCCAGCAGCCACTGGGACAGACGCAATCAGCCCCAGCATTTT.

The V call is TRBV6-1, the J call TRBJ1-1, with 9 nucleotides matching TRBD1. The CDR3 covers 16 residues. Trimming took 3 bases from V and 1 from J; bases not matched to a gene: 6. Germline V gene sequence: CDR1 MNHNS, CDR2 SASEGT. CDR3 nucleotides: TGTGCCAGCAGTGATCGACAGGGGGTCACGAACACTGAAGCTTTCTTT. It codes for CASSDRQGVTNTEAFF.

This chain connects TRBV18 to TRBJ2-2; D may be TRBD2 (5 bases). Germline CDR1 and CDR2: KGHSH and LQKENI. The CDR3 runs 14 residues. With 1 base removed from V and 8 bases from J, the gap between germline ends came to 11 bases. The CDR3 DNA reads TGTGCCAGCTCACCACAGCTAGCCATGGGGGAGCTGTTTTTT. Its protein is CASSPQLAMGELFF.

The rearrangement links TRBV28 to TRBJ2-3; the match to TRBD2 covers 10 bases. Germline CDR1 is MDHEN and CDR2 is SYDVKM. This CDR3 spans 16 amino acids. The J segment lost 5 bases and the V segment lost 6 bases, leaving 11 bases of the junction unmatched. CDR3 sequence (DNA): TGTGCCAGCAGCAAGGGACTAGCGAGAGGTAAAGATACGCAGTATTTT. It yields the protein CASSKGLARGKDTQYF.

This chain links TRBV28 with TRBJ1-2; D gene unclear. The CDR3 spans 13 residues. Trimming removed 6 bases at V and 3 bases at J, with 11 bases between. Germline V gene lookup returns CDR1 MDHEN and CDR2 SYDVKM. The CDR3 nucleotides read TGTGCCAGCAGCCTGACACCGGACTATGGCTACACCTTC. Translated: CASSLTPDYGYTF.

This clone was seen a handful of times. This rearrangement joins TRBV6-5 to TRBJ2-2; TRBD2 is a possible D gene (5 bases). CDR1 and CDR2 from the germline V gene are MNHEY and SVGAGI. CDR3 length: 15 amino acids. V shed 2 bases and J shed 1 base, with 8 bases lying between them. CDR3 coding DNA: TGTGCCAGCAGTTACCTAGCCGGGAACACCGGGGAGCTGTTTTTT. Amino acids: CASSYLAGNTGELFF.

This chain links TRBV18 with TRBJ2-7, with 7 bases matching TRBD2. The CDR3 runs 16 residues. Germline V lookup: CDR1 KGHSH, CDR2 LQKENI. The J segment lost 2 bases and the V segment lost 6 bases, leaving 13 bases of the junction unmatched. This CDR3 reads CASSPETGLWTYEQYF. CDR3 DNA: TGTGCCAGCTCGCCTGAAACGGGACTATGGACCTACGAGCAGTACTTC.

The chain joins TRBV6-5 to TRBJ1-2, with TRBD1 identical over 7 bases. The CDR3 has 13 amino acids. V shed 6 bases and J 6 bases; nucleotides not matched to a gene: 7. Looked up from germline, CDR1 is MNHEY and CDR2 is SVGAGI. DNA of the CDR3: TGTGCCAGCAGCACAGGGGTATTTAATGGCTACACCTTC. Translated, it gives CASSTGVFNGYTF.

The chain links TRBV5-4 to TRBJ1-3; the match to TRBD1 covers 7 bases. Germline V gene sequence: CDR1 SGHNT, CDR2 YYREEE (reference sequence). The CDR3 is 16 amino acids. J was trimmed by 0 bases and V by 4 bases; bases with no gene match: 7. CDR3 nucleotide sequence: TGTGCCAGCAGCCTGGGACAGCCACGCTCTGGAAACACCATATATTTT. It translates to CASSLGQPRSGNTIYF.

This chain joins TRBV7-9 and TRBJ2-7; 7 bases agree with TRBD1. The CDR3 runs 16 residues. With 1 base clipped from V and 4 bases from J, the junction kept 10 bases outside the gene matches. CDR1 is SEHNR, CDR2 FQNEAQ, per germline (reference sequence). For the CDR3, the DNA is TGTGCCAGCAGCTTAGGTGGGAACAGGGGAAGATACGAGCAGTACTTC. Amino acid sequence: CASSLGGNRGRYEQYF.

CDR3 loop: CASSQGLAGEETQYF. The CDR3 DNA is TGTGCCAGCAGTCAGGGACTAGCGGGGGAAGAGACCCAGTACTTC. V gene TRBV6-6 combines with J gene TRBJ2-5; TRBD2 matches 14 bases. The CDR3 consists of 15 residues. Trimming took 5 bases from V and 3 from J; bases not matched to a gene: 2. Germline V gives CDR1 MNHNY, CDR2 SVGAGI (reference sequence).

This rearrangement joins TRBV19 to TRBJ1-1; D remains unclear. CDR3 length: 13 amino acids. Germline V gene data show CDR1 as LNHDA and CDR2 as SQIVND (reference sequence). V was pared by 4 bases and J by 7 bases, with 13 bases between. CDR3 in amino acids: CASSNTRGGEAFF. The CDR3 DNA follows: TGTGCCAGTAGTAACACACGGGGAGGTGAAGCTTTCTTT.

This sequence joins TRBV28 and TRBJ1-1, with D tentatively TRBD1 (6 bases). Trimming stripped 3 bases from V and 3 bases from J, with 8 bases between. This CDR3 is built from 13 residues. The V gene's germline CDR1 is MDHEN and CDR2 SYDVKM. The CDR3: CASSLDRYTEAFF. The CDR3 coding sequence is TGTGCCAGCAGTTTGGACAGATACACTGAAGCTTTCTTT.

The sample holds one count of this clone. The V and J genes are TRBV7-2 and TRBJ2-5, with 7 bases lining up with TRBD1. The CDR3 extends over 13 amino acids. V was pared by 6 bases and J by 4 bases, with 5 bases of the junction left unmatched. The germline V gene encodes CDR1 SGHTA and CDR2 FQGNSA. The CDR3 sequence is CASRTGSSETQYF. The CDR3 DNA is TGTGCCAGCAGGACAGGGAGCTCAGAGACCCAGTACTTC.

The sample holds a few counts of this clone. V is TRBV19 and J is TRBJ1-5; TRBD1 matches 8 bases. Germline CDR1 reads LNHDA; CDR2 reads SQIVND (reference sequence). This CDR3 has 16 residues. The J segment lost 1 base and the V segment lost 5 bases, leaving 7 bases of the junction unmatched. The CDR3 region is CASSPNPGGSNQPQHF. The CDR3 DNA reads TGTGCCAGTAGTCCCAATCCAGGGGGCAGCAATCAGCCCCAGCATTTT.

This clone occurred once. The chain joins TRBV7-2 to TRBJ2-7, with a possible D match to TRBD2 (6 bases). This CDR3 is built from 16 residues. Germline loops: CDR1 SGHTA, CDR2 FQGNSA. Trimming removed 1 base at V and 4 bases at J, with 17 bases between. The CDR3 bases are TGTGCCAGCAGCTTAGGGACTACTCCACTGCCATACGAGCAGTACTTC. Its protein product is CASSLGTTPLPYEQYF.